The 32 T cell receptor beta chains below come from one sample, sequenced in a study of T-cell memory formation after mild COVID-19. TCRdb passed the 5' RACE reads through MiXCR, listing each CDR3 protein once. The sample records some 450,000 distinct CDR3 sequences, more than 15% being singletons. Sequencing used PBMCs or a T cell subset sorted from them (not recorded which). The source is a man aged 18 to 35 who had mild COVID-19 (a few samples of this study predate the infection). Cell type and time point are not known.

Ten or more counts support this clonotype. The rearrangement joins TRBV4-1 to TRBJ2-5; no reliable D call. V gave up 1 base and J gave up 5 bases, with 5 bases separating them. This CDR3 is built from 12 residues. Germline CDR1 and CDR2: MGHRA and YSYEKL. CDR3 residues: CASSQGIETQYF. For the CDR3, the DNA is TGCGCCAGCAGCCAAGGAATCGAGACCCAGTACTTC.

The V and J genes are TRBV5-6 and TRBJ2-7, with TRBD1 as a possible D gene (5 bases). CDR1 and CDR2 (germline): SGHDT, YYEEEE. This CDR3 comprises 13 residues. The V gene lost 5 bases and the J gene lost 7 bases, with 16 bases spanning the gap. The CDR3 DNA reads TGTGCCAGCAGTACCGACAGCCTACGAGAGCAGTACTTC. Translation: CASSTDSLREQYF.

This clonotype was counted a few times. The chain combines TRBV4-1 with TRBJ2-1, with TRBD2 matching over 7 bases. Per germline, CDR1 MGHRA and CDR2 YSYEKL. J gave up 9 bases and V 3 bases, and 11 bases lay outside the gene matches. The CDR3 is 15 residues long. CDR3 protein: CASSHGPVPGGEQFF. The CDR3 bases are TGCGCCAGCAGCCACGGACCGGTCCCGGGAGGTGAGCAGTTCTTC.

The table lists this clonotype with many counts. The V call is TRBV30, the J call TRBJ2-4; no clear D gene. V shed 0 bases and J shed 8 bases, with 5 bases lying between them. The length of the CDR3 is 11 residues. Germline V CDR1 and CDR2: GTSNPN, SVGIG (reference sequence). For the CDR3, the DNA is TGTGCCTGGAGTGTGAGTTACATTCAGTACTTC. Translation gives CAWSVSYIQYF.

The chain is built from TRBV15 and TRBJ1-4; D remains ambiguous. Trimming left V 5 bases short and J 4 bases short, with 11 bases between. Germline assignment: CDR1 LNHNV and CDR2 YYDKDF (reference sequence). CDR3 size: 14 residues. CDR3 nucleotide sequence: TGTGCCACCAGCCGGTCCCAGGATAATGAAAAACTGTTTTTT. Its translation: CATSRSQDNEKLFF.

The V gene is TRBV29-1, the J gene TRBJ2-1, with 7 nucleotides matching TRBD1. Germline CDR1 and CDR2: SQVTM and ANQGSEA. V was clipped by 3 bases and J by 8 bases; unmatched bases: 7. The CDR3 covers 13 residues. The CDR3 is CSVEPTGPYEQFF. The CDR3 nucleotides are TGCAGCGTTGAGCCGACAGGGCCTTATGAGCAGTTCTTC.

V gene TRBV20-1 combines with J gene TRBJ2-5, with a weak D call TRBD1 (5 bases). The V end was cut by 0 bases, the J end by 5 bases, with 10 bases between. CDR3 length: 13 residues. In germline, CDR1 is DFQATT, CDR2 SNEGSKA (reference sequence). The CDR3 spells CSARDQGGETQYF. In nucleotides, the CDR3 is TGCAGTGCTAGAGATCAGGGTGGGGAGACCCAGTACTTC.

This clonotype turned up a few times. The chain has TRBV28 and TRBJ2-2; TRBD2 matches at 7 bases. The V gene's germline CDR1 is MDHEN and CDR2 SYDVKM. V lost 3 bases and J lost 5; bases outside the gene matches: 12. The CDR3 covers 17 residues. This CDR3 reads CASSFRGVLIYTGELFF. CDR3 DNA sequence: TGTGCCAGCAGTTTTCGGGGGGTTCTGATTTATACCGGGGAGCTGTTTTTT.

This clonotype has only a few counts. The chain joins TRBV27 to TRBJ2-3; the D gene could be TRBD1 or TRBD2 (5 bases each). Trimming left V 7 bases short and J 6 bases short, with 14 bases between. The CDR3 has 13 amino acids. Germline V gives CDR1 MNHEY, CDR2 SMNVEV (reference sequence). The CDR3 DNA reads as TGTGCCAGCACTCCCTATTGGGGGGATACGCAGTATTTT. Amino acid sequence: CASTPYWGDTQYF.

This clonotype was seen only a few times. CDR3 protein: CASSQVQGANEQFF. As DNA, the CDR3 is TGCGCCAGCAGCCAAGTTCAGGGGGCCAATGAGCAGTTCTTC. The chain combines TRBV4-3 with TRBJ2-1; TRBD1 matches at 8 bases. The germline V gene has CDR1 LGHNA and CDR2 YSLEER. This CDR3 contains 14 residues. The trim removed 1 base at V and 6 bases at J, leaving 2 bases unmatched.

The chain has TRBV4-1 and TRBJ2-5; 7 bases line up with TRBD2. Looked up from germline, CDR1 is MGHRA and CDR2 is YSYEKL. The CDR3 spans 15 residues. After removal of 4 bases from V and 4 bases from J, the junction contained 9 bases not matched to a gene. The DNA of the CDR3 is TGCGCCAGCAGCCCCTCGGCGGGGGAGGGAGAGACCCAGTACTTC. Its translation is CASSPSAGEGETQYF.

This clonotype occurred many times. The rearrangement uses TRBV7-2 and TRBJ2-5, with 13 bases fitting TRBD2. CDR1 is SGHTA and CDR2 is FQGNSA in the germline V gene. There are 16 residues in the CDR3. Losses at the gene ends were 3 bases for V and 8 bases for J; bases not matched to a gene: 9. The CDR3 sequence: CASSLSGTSGDPTQYF. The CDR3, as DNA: TGTGCCAGCAGCTTGTCCGGGACTAGCGGGGATCCCACCCAGTACTTC.

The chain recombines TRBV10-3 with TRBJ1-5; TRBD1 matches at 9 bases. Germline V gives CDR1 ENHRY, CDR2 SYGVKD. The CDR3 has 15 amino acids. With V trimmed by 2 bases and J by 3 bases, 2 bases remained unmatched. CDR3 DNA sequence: TGTGCCATCAGTGAGAGACAGGGGGACAATCAGCCCCAGCATTTT. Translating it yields CAISERQGDNQPQHF.

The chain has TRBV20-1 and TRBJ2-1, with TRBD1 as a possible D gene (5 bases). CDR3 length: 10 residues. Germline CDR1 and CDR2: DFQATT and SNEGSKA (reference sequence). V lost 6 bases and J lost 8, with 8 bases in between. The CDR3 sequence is CSAQTDEQFF. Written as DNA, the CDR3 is TGCAGTGCCCAGACAGATGAGCAGTTCTTC.

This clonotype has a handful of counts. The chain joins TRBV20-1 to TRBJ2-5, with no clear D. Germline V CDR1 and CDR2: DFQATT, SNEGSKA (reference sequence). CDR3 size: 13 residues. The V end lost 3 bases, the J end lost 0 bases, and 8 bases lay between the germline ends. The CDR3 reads CSASQTDQETQYF. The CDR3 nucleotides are TGCAGTGCTAGTCAAACAGACCAAGAGACCCAGTACTTC.

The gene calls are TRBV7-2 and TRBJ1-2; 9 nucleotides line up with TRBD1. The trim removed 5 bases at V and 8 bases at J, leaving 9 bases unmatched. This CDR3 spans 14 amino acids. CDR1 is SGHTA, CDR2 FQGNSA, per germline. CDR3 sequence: CASSTGQGLRGYTF. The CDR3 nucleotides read TGTGCCAGCAGCACAGGACAGGGGCTGCGCGGCTACACCTTC.

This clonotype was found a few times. The CDR3 reads CASSPGQGHYEQYF. For the CDR3, the DNA is TGTGCCAGCAGTCCGGGACAGGGCCACTACGAGCAGTACTTC. V usage is TRBV6-2 or TRBV6-3 and J usage is TRBJ2-7; 9 bases map to TRBD1. Germline CDR1 reads MNHEY; CDR2 reads SVGEGT. This CDR3 contains 14 residues. The V segment lost 5 bases and the J segment 3 bases; nucleotides outside the gene matches: 5.

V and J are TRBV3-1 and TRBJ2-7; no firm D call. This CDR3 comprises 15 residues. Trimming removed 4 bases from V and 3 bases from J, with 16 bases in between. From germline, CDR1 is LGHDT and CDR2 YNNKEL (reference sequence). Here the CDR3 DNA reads TGTGCCAGCAGCCTCGGCGTGGGCCCCAACTACGAGCAGTACTTC. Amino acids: CASSLGVGPNYEQYF.

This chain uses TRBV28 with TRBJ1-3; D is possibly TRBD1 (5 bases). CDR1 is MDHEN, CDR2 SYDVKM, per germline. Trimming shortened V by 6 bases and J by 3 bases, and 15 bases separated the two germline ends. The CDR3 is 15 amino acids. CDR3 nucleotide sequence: TGTGCCAGCAGCCTCCCTGGGACGGATGGAAACACCATATATTTT. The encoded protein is CASSLPGTDGNTIYF.

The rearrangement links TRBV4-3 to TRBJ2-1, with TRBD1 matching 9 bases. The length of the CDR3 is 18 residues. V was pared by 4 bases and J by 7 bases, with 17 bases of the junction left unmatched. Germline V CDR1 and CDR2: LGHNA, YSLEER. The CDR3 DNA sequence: TGCGCCAGCAGCCTTTATTTATCCCCGGGACAGGGTGGAAATGAGCAGTTCTTC. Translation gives CASSLYLSPGQGGNEQFF.

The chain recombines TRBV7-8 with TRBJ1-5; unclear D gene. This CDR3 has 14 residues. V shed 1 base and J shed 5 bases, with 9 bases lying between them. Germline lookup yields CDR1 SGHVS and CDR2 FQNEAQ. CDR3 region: CASSLEGGYQPQHF. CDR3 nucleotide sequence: TGTGCCAGCAGCTTAGAGGGAGGGTATCAGCCCCAGCATTTT.

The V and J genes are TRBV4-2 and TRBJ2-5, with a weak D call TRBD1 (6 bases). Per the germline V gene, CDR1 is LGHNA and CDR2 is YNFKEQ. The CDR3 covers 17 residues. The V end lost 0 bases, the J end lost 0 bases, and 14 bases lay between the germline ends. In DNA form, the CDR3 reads TGTGCCAGCAGCCAAGAAGGTAGAAGGGGGTACCAAGAGACCCAGTACTTC. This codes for CASSQEGRRGYQETQYF.

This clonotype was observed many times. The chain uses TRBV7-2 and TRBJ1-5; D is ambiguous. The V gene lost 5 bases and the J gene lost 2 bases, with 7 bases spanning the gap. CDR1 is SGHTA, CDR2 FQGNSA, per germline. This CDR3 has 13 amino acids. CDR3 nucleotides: TGTGCCAGCAGCCAATCCCGCAATCAGCCCCAGCATTTT. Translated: CASSQSRNQPQHF.

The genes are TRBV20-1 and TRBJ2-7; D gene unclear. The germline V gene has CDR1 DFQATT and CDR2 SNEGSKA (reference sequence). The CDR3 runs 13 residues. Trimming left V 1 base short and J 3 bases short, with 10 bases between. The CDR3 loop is CSARVAEFYEQYV. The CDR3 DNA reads TGCAGTGCTAGAGTGGCAGAATTCTACGAGCAGTACGTC.

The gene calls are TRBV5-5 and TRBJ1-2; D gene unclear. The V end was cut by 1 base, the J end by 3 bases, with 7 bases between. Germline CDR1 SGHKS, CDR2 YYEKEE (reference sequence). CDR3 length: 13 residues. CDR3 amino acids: CASSLTVHYGYTF. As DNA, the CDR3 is TGTGCCAGCAGCTTGACCGTCCACTATGGCTACACCTTC.

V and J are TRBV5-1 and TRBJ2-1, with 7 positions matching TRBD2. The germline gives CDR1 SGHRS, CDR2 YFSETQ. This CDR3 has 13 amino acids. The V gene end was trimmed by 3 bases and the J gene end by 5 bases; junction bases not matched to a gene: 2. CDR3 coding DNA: TGCGCCAGCAGCTACGGGGGGAACAATGAGCAGTTCTTC. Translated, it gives CASSYGGNNEQFF.

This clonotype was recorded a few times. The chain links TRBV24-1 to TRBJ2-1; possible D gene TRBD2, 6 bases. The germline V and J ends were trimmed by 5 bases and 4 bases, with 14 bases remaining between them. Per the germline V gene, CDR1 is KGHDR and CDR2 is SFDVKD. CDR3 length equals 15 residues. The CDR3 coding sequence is TGTGCCACCAGTGGCTTGGCGGGGCCTTACAATGAGCAGTTCTTC. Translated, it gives CATSGLAGPYNEQFF.

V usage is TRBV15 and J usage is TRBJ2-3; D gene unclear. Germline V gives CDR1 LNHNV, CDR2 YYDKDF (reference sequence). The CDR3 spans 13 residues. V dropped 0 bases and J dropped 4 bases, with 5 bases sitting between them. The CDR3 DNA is TGTGCCACCAGCAGAGATACGGCAGATACGCAGTATTTT. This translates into CATSRDTADTQYF.

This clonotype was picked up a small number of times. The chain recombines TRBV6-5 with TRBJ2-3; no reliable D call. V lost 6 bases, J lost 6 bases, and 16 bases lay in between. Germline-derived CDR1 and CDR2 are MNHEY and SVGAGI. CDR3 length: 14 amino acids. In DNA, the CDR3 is TGTGCCAGCAGCCCGGCTGGTATCCGGGATACGCAGTATTTT. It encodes CASSPAGIRDTQYF.

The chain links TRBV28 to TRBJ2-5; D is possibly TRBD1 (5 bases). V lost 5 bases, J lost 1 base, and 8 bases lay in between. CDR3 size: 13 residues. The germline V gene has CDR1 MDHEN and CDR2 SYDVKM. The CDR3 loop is CASSKTVQETQYF. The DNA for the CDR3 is TGTGCCAGCAGTAAGACAGTCCAAGAGACCCAGTACTTC.

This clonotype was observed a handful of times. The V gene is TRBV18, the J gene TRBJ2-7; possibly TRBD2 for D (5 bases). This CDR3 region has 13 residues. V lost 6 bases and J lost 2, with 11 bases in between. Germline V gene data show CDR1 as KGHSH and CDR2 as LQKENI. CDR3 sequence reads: CASSLSGTYEQYV. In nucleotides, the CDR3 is TGTGCCAGCTCGCTCTCCGGGACCTACGAGCAGTACGTC.

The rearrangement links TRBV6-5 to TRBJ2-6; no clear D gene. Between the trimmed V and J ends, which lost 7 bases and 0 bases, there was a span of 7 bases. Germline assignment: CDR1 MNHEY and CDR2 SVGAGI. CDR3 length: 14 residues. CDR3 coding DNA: TGTGCCAGCACCAGCAACTCTGGGGCCAACGTCCTGACTTTC. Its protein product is CASTSNSGANVLTF.